The clone carrying this TCR beta chain has only a few counts. CDR3 length: 12 residues. The V gene lost 6 bases and the J gene lost 4 bases, with 9 bases spanning the gap. This specimen comes from a study of blood T cell repertoires in COVID-19. Study background: PBMCs, B-cell-depleted T cells, or T cells were the source of the cDNA or gDNA that made up the material.

In the source study's methods: Amplifying reference gene primers gave estimates of nucleated cell counts. Some clones are missing from TCRdb's copy, which holds only in-frame ones; the method was immunoSEQ multiplex PCR. V and J calls and clone size come straight from that table; D and trimming were deduced from the DNA. Counted here are almost 80,000 clones, roughly 80% occurring once; the ten biggest clones make up under 45%. The TCR comes from a woman in her 70s with acute or convalescent COVID-19. Sample: peripheral blood. The J gene is TRBJ1-2, the V gene TRBV12-3 or TRBV12-4; D is unclear. CDR3 region: CASSPGVYGYTF. CDR3 nucleotides: TGTGCCAGCAGCCCGGGAGTCTATGGCTACACCTTC.